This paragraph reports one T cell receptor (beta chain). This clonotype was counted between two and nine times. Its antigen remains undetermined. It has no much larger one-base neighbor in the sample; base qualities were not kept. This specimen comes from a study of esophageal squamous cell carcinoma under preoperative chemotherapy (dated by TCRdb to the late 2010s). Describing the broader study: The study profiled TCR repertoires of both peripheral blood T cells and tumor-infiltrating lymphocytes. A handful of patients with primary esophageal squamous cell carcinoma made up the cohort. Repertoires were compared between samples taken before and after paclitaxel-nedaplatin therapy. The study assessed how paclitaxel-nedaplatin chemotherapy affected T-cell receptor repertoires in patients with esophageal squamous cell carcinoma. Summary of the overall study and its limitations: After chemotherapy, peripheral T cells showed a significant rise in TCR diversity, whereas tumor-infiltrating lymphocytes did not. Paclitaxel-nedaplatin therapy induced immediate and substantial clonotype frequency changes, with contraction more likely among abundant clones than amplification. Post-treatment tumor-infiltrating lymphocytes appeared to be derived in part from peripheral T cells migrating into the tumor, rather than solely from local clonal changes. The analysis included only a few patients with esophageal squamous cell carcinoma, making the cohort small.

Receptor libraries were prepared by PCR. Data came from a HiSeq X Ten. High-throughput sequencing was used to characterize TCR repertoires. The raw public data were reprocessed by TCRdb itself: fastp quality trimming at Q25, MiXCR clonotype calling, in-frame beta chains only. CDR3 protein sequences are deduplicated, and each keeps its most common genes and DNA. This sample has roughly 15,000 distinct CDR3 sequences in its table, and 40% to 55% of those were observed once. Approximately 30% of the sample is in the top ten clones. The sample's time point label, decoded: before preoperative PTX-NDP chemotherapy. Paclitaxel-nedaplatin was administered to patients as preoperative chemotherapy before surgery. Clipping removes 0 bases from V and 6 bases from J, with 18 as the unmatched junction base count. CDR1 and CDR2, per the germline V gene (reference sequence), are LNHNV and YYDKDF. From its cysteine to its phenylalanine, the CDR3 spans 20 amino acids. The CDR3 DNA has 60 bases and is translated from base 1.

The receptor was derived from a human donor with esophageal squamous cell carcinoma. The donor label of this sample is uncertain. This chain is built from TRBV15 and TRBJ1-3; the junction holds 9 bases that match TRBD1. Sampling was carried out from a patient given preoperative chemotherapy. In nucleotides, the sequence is TGTGCCACCAGCAGAGATAGAGCGGACTCGGGACAGGGCCATCTAAACACCATATATTTT. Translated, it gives CATSRDRADSGQGHLNTIYF.